The clone carrying this T cell receptor (beta chain) appeared a few times. Its target is unknown. This sample was included in a study of response to subunit inactivated influenza vaccine. This CDR3 comprises 18 residues. Germline-derived CDR1 and CDR2 are SGHAT and FQNNGV. After removal of 4 bases from V and 5 bases from J, the junction contained 15 bases not matched to a gene. Notes on the study in general: Researchers suggested that each seasonal influenza vaccination recruits few new T cells.

TCRdb independently ran MiXCR on the RT-PCR reads; one entry per CDR3 protein. The table has about 160,000 distinct CDR3 sequences, approximately 10% seen once; the top ten hold roughly an eighth. V gene TRBV11-2 combines with J gene TRBJ2-5, with 11 bases matching TRBD1. This receptor was taken from a man in his forties or fifties who received an inactivated influenza vaccine. The sequencing here drew on non-naive T cells sorted from PBMCs, taken 45 days after vaccination. This chain's CDR3 is CASSSFRPDRGRAETQYF. DNA for the CDR3: TGTGCCAGCAGCTCATTTAGGCCGGACAGGGGGCGGGCGGAGACCCAGTACTTC. The full variable domain, its missing parts supplied by reference TRBV11-2 and TRBJ2-5, is EAGVAQSPRYKIIEKRQSVAFWCNPISGHATLYWYQQILGQGPKLLIQFQNNGVVDDSQLPKDRFSAERLKGVDSTLKIQPAKLEDSAVYLCASSSFRPDRGRAETQYFGPGTRLLVL.